Each of the 14 T cell receptor beta chains below was sequenced from the same sample in a study of T cell responses to AZD1222 COVID-19 vaccine. Libraries were prepared by immunoSEQ multiplex PCR; TCRdb keeps only in-frame clonotypes and omits some of them. The table has 150,000 to 160,000 clones, 88% seen once. The specimen comprised peripheral blood, sampled after recovery from COVID-19. The source of these receptors is an adult who had recovered from COVID-19.

This sequence joins TRBV19 and TRBJ2-2, with 12 bases matching TRBD1. Germline V gene data show CDR1 as LNHDA and CDR2 as SQIVND (reference sequence). CDR3 size: 19 residues. J lost 0 bases, V lost 6 bases, and 11 bases had no gene match. Here the CDR3 reads CASSRYPGQGAPNTGELFF. Written as DNA, the CDR3 is TGTGCCAGTAGCCGCTATCCGGGACAGGGGGCCCCGAACACCGGGGAGCTGTTTTTT.

This clone was recorded a few times. The chain combines TRBV18 with TRBJ2-1; TRBD2 matches at 7 bases. The CDR3 runs to 16 residues. Germline trimming cut 8 bases from V and 7 bases from J; bases unmatched to any gene: 17. Germline lookup yields CDR1 KGHSH and CDR2 LQKENI. The CDR3 sequence is CASARTLAEAGNEQFF. The CDR3 DNA follows: TGTGCCAGCGCCCGAACGCTAGCGGAGGCGGGGAATGAGCAGTTCTTC.

V usage is TRBV5-8 and J usage is TRBJ2-7; no clear D gene. Trimming removed 6 bases at V and 6 bases at J, with 19 bases between. The CDR3 sequence is 14 residues long. Germline lookup yields CDR1 SGHTS and CDR2 YDEGEE. Here the CDR3 reads CASNSLSNEFEQYF. In nucleotides, the CDR3 is TGTGCCAGCAACAGCTTGAGTAACGAGTTCGAGCAGTACTTC. Based on the CDR3 plus reference TRBV5-8 and TRBJ2-7, the full variable domain is EAGVTQSPTHLIKTRGQQATLRCSPISGHTSVYWYQQALGLGLQFLLWYDEGEERNRGNFPPRFSGRQFPNYSSELNVNALELEDSALYLCASNSLSNEFEQYFGPGTRLTVT.

This clone came up a few times. V is TRBV5-1 and J is TRBJ1-2; D perhaps matches TRBD1 (6 bases). Germline CDR1 and CDR2: SGHRS and YFSETQ. This CDR3 contains 15 residues. V lost 0 bases and J 8 bases, leaving 17 bases between the germline ends. The CDR3 DNA sequence: TGCGCCAGCAGCTTGGTTTGTAGGGGGGTGGGGGGCTACACCTTC. It is translated as CASSLVCRGVGGYTF. Supplemented by reference TRBV5-1 and TRBJ1-2, the full variable domain reads KAGVTQTPRYLIKTRGQQVTLSCSPISGHRSVSWYQQTPGQGLQFLFEYFSETQRNKGNFPGRFSGRQFSNSRSEMNVSTLELGDSALYLCASSLVCRGVGGYTFGSGTRLTVV.

The chain's CDR3 is CASTQETMNTEAFF. The CDR3 DNA reads TGCGCCAGCACCCAGGAGACCATGAACACTGAAGCTTTCTTT. The rearrangement uses TRBV10-2 and TRBJ1-1; D uncertain. The CDR3 extends over 14 amino acids. Trimming removed 7 bases at V and 0 bases at J, with 12 bases between. Germline V gene sequence: CDR1 WSHSY, CDR2 SAAADI.

This clone came up a few times. This sample also contains other DNA sequences that code for the same CDR3. This sequence joins TRBV3-1 (or the pseudogene TRBV3-2) and TRBJ1-1; 11 bases are a match to TRBD1. Germline V gives CDR1 LGHDT, CDR2 YNNKEL (reference sequence). Losses at the gene ends were 3 bases for V and 3 bases for J; bases not matched to a gene: 0. This CDR3 spans 14 amino acids. DNA for the CDR3: TGTGCCAGCAGCCAGGGACAGGGGGACACTGAAGCTTTCTTT. The encoded protein is CASSQGQGDTEAFF.

The chain employs TRBV20-1 and TRBJ2-7; 11 bases are shared with TRBD2. With 3 bases clipped from V and 5 bases from J, the junction kept 9 bases outside the gene matches. The CDR3 totals 15 residues. From germline, CDR1 is DFQATT and CDR2 SNEGSKA (reference sequence). This CDR3 reads CSASGLAGGPHEQYF. The CDR3 region has the DNA TGCAGTGCTAGTGGCCTAGCGGGAGGCCCCCACGAGCAGTACTTC.

This chain links TRBV28 with TRBJ1-2; 7 positions match TRBD1. Germline CDR1 MDHEN, CDR2 SYDVKM. The junction had 4 bases not matched to a gene; V was cut back by 5 bases and J by 4 bases. The length of the CDR3 is 13 residues. The CDR3, as DNA: TGTGCCAGCAGTCAGGGGGGGAGCTATGGCTACACCTTC. It codes for CASSQGGSYGYTF.

The rearrangement uses TRBV12-3 or TRBV12-4 and TRBJ1-2, with D uncertain. V lost 1 base and J lost 1, with 4 bases in between. This CDR3 spans 13 amino acids. CDR3 nucleotides: TGTGCCAGCAGTTTAGACGGTAACTATGGCTACACCTTC. Its translation: CASSLDGNYGYTF.

The chain links TRBV4-2 to TRBJ1-6; the match to TRBD1 covers 8 bases. V gave up 6 bases and J gave up 8 bases; unmatched junction bases: 9. Germline loops: CDR1 LGHNA, CDR2 YNFKEQ. The CDR3 spans 15 residues. CDR3 in DNA: TGTGCCAGCAGTCACCTACAGGGGGAGGATTCACCCCTCCACTTT. Protein product: CASSHLQGEDSPLHF.

The chain is built from TRBV28 and TRBJ1-1; TRBD1 might be the D (5 bases). The germline gives CDR1 MDHEN, CDR2 SYDVKM. There are 11 residues in the CDR3. The V end was cut by 8 bases, the J end by 12 bases, with 16 bases between. The CDR3 region has the DNA TGTGCCAGCGATTCCGGACAATTAACTTTCTTT. Amino acid sequence: CASDSGQLTFF. The whole variable domain, filled in from reference TRBV28 and TRBJ1-1, reads DVKVTQSSRYLVKRTGEKVFLECVQDMDHENMFWYRQDPGLGLRLIYFSYDVKMKEKGDIPEGYSVSREKKERFSLILESASTNQTSMYLCASDSGQLTFFGQGTRLTVV.

This clone has only one observation. The rearrangement links TRBV28 to TRBJ1-2, with 8 bases aligning to TRBD1. The CDR3 is 14 amino acids. Trimming removed 5 bases from V and 7 bases from J; junction bases left unmatched: 9. Germline V gene lookup returns CDR1 MDHEN and CDR2 SYDVKM. CDR3 in amino acids: CASSTPTGAGGYTF. CDR3 nucleotide sequence: TGTGCCAGCAGTACCCCGACAGGGGCGGGTGGCTACACCTTC.

This sequence joins TRBV7-8 and TRBJ2-7; D is unresolved. Trimming removed 1 base at V and 2 bases at J, with 9 bases between. The CDR3 length is 14 residues. CDR1 SGHVS and CDR2 FQNEAQ come from the germline V gene. In DNA, the CDR3 is TGTGCCAGCAGCTTAGGGGCGGTAACCTACGAGCAGTACTTC. This codes for CASSLGAVTYEQYF. Filled out from reference TRBV7-8 and TRBJ2-7, the complete variable domain reads GAGVSQSPRYKVAKRGQDVALRCDPISGHVSLFWYQQALGQGPEFLTYFQNEAQLDKSGLPSDRFFAERPEGSVSTLKIQRTQQEDSAVYLCASSLGAVTYEQYFGPGTRLTVT.

The chain links TRBV19 to TRBJ1-5; TRBD1 matches at 9 bases. The length of the CDR3 is 17 residues. V was pared by 0 bases and J by 2 bases, with 5 bases of the junction left unmatched. The germline V gene has CDR1 LNHDA and CDR2 SQIVND (reference sequence). CDR3 residues: CASSIEGDRVGNQPQHF. In DNA form, the CDR3 reads TGTGCCAGTAGTATAGAAGGGGACAGGGTTGGCAATCAGCCCCAGCATTTT.